These 8 T cell receptor beta chains share one sample of origin, sequenced in a study of blood T cells in healthy people across ages. A sample-barcoded 5' primer and a J-beta primer mix were used in a second PCR of roughly 7 to 11 cycles. A single record per CDR3 protein comes from TCRdb applying MiXCR to the 5' RACE reads. The sample has more than 600,000 distinct CDR3 sequences; roughly 25% are singletons. The data also belong to a second study, concerning T cells of mothers and their children.

Material: blood. These receptors were collected from a boy aged 5-17 years in good health.

In DNA, the CDR3 is TGCGCCAGCAGCTCCGGGACTAGCGGGAGAGTCGGAGAGACCCAGTACTTC. It specifies CASSSGTSGRVGETQYF. The chain joins TRBV5-1 to TRBJ2-5, with TRBD2 matching over 14 bases. The CDR3 contains 17 residues. CDR1 and CDR2 (germline): SGHRS, YFSETQ. The trim removed 3 bases at V and 4 bases at J, leaving 8 bases unmatched.

This chain uses TRBV7-6 with TRBJ2-1; perhaps TRBD1 as D (6 bases). The CDR3 covers 17 residues. Trimming left V 5 bases short and J 0 bases short, with 17 bases between. Germline-derived CDR1 and CDR2 are SGHVS and FNYEAQ. This CDR3 is CASSTRTVYSSYNEQFF. The CDR3 DNA follows: TGTGCCAGCAGCACAAGGACAGTATATAGCTCCTACAATGAGCAGTTCTTC.

This clonotype was observed a handful of times. V gene TRBV6-1 combines with J gene TRBJ2-7; D possibly corresponds to TRBD2 (6 bases). V was pared by 2 bases and J by 3 bases, with 14 bases between. This CDR3 region has 15 residues. Per germline, CDR1 MNHNS and CDR2 SASEGT. This CDR3 is CASSEMGGTRYEQYF. In nucleotides, the CDR3 is TGTGCCAGCAGTGAAATGGGGGGAACTCGCTACGAGCAGTACTTC.

This clonotype has just a few counts. The chain recombines TRBV12-3 or TRBV12-4 with TRBJ1-2, with D unclear. V lost 5 bases and J lost 5, with 18 bases in between. This CDR3 region has 15 residues. Written as DNA, the CDR3 is TGTGCCAGCAGTCTACAACCAAACCTCGGGTATGGCTACACCTTC. Its protein product is CASSLQPNLGYGYTF.

V usage is TRBV28 and J usage is TRBJ2-5; TRBD2 matches 11 bases. CDR3 length equals 13 residues. The germline V gene has CDR1 MDHEN and CDR2 SYDVKM. J gave up 12 bases and V 6 bases, and 9 bases lay outside the gene matches. The DNA of the CDR3 is TGTGCCAGCAGCCTCACTAGCGGGAGAGACGAGTACTTC. This encodes CASSLTSGRDEYF.

This clonotype was counted a few times. The CDR3 sequence: CAIKGQGIDEQFF. CDR3 nucleotides: TGTGCCATCAAGGGACAGGGTATCGATGAGCAGTTCTTC. This chain uses TRBV24-1 with TRBJ2-5; 9 bases are a match to TRBD1. TRBJ2-1 explains the end of the DNA better; the J call may be wrong. The germline CDR1 and CDR2 sequences are KGHDR and SFDVKD. The CDR3 length is 13 residues.

The V and J genes are TRBV20-1 and TRBJ2-3; D ambiguous. CDR3 length equals 13 residues. Trimming pared 3 bases from V and 0 bases from J, leaving 7 bases between. The germline CDR1 and CDR2 sequences are DFQATT and SNEGSKA (reference sequence). CDR3 nucleotides: TGCAGTGCTAGGGTCAGGAGCACAGATACGCAGTATTTT. This codes for CSARVRSTDTQYF.

The rearrangement uses TRBV3-1 and TRBJ2-5; D is possibly TRBD1 or TRBD2 (6 bases each). Looked up from germline, CDR1 is LGHDT and CDR2 is YNNKEL (reference sequence). CDR3 length equals 11 residues. The V gene lost 1 base and the J gene lost 12 bases, with 9 bases spanning the gap. As DNA, the CDR3 is TGTGCCAGCAGCCAAGCAGGGGAGGAGTACTTC. Its translation: CASSQAGEEYF.